This T cell receptor (beta chain) originates from a study of blood T cell repertoires in COVID-19. Germline CDR1 is SGHTA and CDR2 is FQGNSA. V gave up 5 bases and J gave up 4 bases, with 12 bases separating them. The CDR3 spans 14 residues. In the original analysis: Estimates of nucleated cell counts were drawn from the amplification of reference gene primers. TCRdb keeps only in-frame clones here, not all; method: immunoSEQ multiplex PCR. The V and J calls and clone size come from that table; D and trimming were worked out from the DNA. The sample has tens of thousands of clones; under 95% are singletons.

The V and J genes are TRBV7-2 and TRBJ1-5, with a weak D call TRBD1 (5 bases). Specimen: peripheral blood. This receptor was taken from a human donor with active COVID-19. The donor label of this sample is uncertain. CDR3 nucleotide sequence: TGTGCCAGCAGCGACGACAGCGAAAATCAGCCCCAGCATTTT. Amino acids: CASSDDSENQPQHF. Full variable domain (remainder filled in from reference TRBV7-2 and TRBJ1-5): GAGVSQSPSNKVTEKGKDVELRCDPISGHTALYWYRQSLGQGLEFLIYFQGNSAPDKSGLPSDRFSAERTGGSVSTLTIQRTQQEDSAVYLCASSDDSENQPQHFGDGTRLSIL.